The clone carrying this T cell receptor (beta chain) was recorded a few times. TCRdb recomputed calls from the 5' RACE reads with MiXCR, one row per CDR3 protein. The sample yields 45,000 to 60,000 distinct CDR3 sequences, about a fifth seen once. The data are from a study of chronic HIV infection and antiretroviral therapy. J lost 1 base, V lost 6 bases, and 11 bases had no gene match. The CDR3 extends over 16 amino acids. Germline V gene sequence: CDR1 MDHEN, CDR2 SYDVKM. Sequenced input: peripheral blood. This sequence joins TRBV28 and TRBJ1-1, with 7 bases lining up with TRBD1. This TCR came from an adult who had HIV and had not received antiretroviral therapy, or was an uninfected healthy control (not recorded which). The DNA for the CDR3 is TGTGCCAGCAGCCCCCCGACAGGGCCTTCGAACACTGAAGCTTTCTTT. Residues: CASSPPTGPSNTEAFF.